This T cell receptor (beta chain) was retrieved from a study of CD8 T cells in Susac syndrome. The CDR3 has 13 residues. Germline V CDR1 and CDR2: SNHLY, FYNNEI. Trimming took 4 bases from V and 3 from J, leaving 9 bases between them. The authors sequenced TCR beta from blood CD8+ and CD4+ T cells. It was with random hexamers that 0.5 to 1 ug RNA was reverse transcribed. Each CDR3 protein is one row after TCRdb ran MiXCR on the immunoSEQ multiplex PCR reads. The sample shows under 200,000 distinct CDR3 sequences, roughly 90% of them seen only once. The receptor was isolated from a human donor with Susac syndrome. The sequencing input was CD4+ T cells from PBMCs. The chain recombines TRBV2 with TRBJ2-5; weak D call: TRBD2 (5 bases). The DNA for the CDR3 is TGTGCCAGCAGTGGTGGGAGAGAAGAGACCCAGTACTTC. This gives the protein CASSGGREETQYF.